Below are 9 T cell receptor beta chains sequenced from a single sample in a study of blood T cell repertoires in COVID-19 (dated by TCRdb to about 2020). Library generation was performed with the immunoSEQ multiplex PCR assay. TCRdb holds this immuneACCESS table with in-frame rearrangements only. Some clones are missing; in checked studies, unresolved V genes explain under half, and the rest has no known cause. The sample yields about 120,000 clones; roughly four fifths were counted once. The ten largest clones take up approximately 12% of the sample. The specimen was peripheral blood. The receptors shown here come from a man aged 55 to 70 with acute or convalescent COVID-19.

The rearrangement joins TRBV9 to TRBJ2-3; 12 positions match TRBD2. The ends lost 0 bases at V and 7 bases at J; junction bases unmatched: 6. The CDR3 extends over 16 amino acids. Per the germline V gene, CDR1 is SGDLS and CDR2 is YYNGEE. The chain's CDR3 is CASSVALAGGEYTQYF. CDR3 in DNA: TGTGCCAGCAGCGTAGCCCTAGCGGGGGGGGAATATACGCAGTATTTT.

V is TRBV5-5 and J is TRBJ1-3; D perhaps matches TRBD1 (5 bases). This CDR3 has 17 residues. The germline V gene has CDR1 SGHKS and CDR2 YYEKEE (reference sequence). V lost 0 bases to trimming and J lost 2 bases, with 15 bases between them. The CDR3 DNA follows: TGTGCCAGCAGCTTGGCGCCCCCAGGGATGGCTGGAAACACCATATATTTT. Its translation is CASSLAPPGMAGNTIYF.

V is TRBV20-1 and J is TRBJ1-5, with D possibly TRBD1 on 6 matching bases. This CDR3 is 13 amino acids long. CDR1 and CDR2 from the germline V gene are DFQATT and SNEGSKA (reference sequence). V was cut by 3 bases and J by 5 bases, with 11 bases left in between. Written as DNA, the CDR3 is TGCAGTGCTAGTAGGGGGAATGATCAGCCCCAGCATTTT. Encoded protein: CSASRGNDQPQHF.

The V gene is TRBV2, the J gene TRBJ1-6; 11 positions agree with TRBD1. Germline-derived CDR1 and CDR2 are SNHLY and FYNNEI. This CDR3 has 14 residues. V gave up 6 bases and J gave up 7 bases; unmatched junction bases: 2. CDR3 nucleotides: TGTGCCAGCAGGAGGGACAGGGGGAATTCACCCCTCCACTTT. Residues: CASRRDRGNSPLHF.

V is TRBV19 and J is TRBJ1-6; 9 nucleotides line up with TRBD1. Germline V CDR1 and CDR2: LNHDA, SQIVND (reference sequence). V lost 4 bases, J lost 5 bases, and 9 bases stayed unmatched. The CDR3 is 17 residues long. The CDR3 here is CASSKNLGTGHNSPLHF. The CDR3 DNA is TGTGCCAGTAGTAAGAACCTCGGGACAGGGCATAATTCACCCCTCCACTTT.

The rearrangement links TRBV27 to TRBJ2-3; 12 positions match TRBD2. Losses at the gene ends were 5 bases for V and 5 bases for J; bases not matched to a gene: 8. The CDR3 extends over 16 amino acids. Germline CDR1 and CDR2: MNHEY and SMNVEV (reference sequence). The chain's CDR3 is CASSVSLAGGGDTQYF. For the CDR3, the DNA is TGTGCCAGCAGTGTAAGCCTAGCGGGAGGGGGAGATACGCAGTATTTT.

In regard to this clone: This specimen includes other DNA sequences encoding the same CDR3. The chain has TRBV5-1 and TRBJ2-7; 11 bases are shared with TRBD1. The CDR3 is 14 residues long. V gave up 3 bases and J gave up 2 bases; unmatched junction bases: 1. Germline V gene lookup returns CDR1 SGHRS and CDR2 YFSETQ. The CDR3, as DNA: TGCGCCAGCAGCTCGGGACAGGGGGCCTACGAGCAGTACTTC. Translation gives CASSSGQGAYEQYF.

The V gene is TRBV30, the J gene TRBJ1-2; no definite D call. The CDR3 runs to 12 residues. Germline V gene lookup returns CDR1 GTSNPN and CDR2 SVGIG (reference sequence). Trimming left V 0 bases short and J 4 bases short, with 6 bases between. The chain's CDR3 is CAWSVSGYGYTF. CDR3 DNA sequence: TGTGCCTGGAGTGTAAGCGGCTATGGCTACACCTTC. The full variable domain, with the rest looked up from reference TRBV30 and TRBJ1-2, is SQTIHQWPATLVQPVGSPLSLECTVEGTSNPNLYWYRQAAGRGLQLLFYSVGIGQISSEVPQNLSASRPQDRQFILSSKKLLLSDSGFYLCAWSVSGYGYTFGSGTRLTVV.

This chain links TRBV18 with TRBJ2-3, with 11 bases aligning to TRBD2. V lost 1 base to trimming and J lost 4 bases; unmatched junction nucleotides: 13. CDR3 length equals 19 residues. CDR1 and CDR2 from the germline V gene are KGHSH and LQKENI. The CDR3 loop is CASSPRETSGIRVPDTQYF. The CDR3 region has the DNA TGTGCCAGCTCACCACGCGAGACTAGCGGGATCAGAGTTCCAGATACGCAGTATTTT.